These T cell receptor beta chains were read from a single sample in a study of blood T cell repertoires in COVID-19. Clones were sequenced by immunoSEQ multiplex PCR, and TCRdb holds only the in-frame ones, with some missing. The sample includes approximately 160,000 clones, around 85% of them seen just once. The sample taken for sequencing was peripheral blood. The receptors originated from a man in his fifties or sixties who had recovered from COVID-19. CDR3s include the opening cysteine and the closing phenylalanine or tryptophan. Each record gives: CDR3 protein, V gene.

CDR3 protein: CATSDPDLGLYNEQFF
V gene: TRBV24-1

CDR3 protein: CASSRRSNPIETQYF
V gene: TRBV4-1

CDR3 protein: CASSLAKGAGETQYF
V gene: TRBV5-4

CDR3 protein: CASSVARLAGTDTQYF
V gene: TRBV9

CDR3 protein: CASSLAGTGEGEEHF
V gene: TRBV7-2

CDR3 protein: CASSQDGTLAGGYNEQFF
V gene: TRBV3-1/TRBV3-2

CDR3 protein: CASSPQSGGTEAFF
V gene: TRBV7-2

CDR3 protein: CASSWNPATFSYEQYF
V gene: TRBV5-5

CDR3 protein: CASSTYQVSGANVLTF
V gene: TRBV19

CDR3 protein: CASSIAPYGGATDTQYF
V gene: TRBV19

CDR3 protein: CASSLALGANYGYTF
V gene: TRBV6-4

CDR3 protein: CATSRLVRETQYF
V gene: TRBV15

CDR3 protein: CASSFPGNTEAFF
V gene: TRBV5-5

CDR3 protein: CASSYSRGLGEGWYF
V gene: TRBV6-2/TRBV6-3

CDR3 protein: CASYDRVREKLFF
V gene: TRBV27

CDR3 protein: CASRRTGKQQETQYF
V gene: TRBV6-5

CDR3 protein: CASSGTDLTEAFF
V gene: TRBV9

CDR3 protein: CASSLLSYEQYF
V gene: TRBV28

CDR3 protein: CAWGPGQGEETQYF
V gene: TRBV30

CDR3 protein: CASSLGWLGPAGNTEAFF
V gene: TRBV7-9

CDR3 protein: CASSEASGTGDQPQHF
V gene: TRBV6-1

CDR3 protein: CASSAGEASTDTQYF
V gene: TRBV7-2

CDR3 protein: CASSMSQTDHQPQHF
V gene: TRBV19

CDR3 protein: CASSLDYGGNQPQHF
V gene: TRBV5-1

CDR3 protein: CASSQDHRRGSGELFF
V gene: TRBV4-2

CDR3 protein: CASSFGTGLDTEAFF
V gene: TRBV28

CDR3 protein: CATSPEGTKRGPYEQYF
V gene: TRBV15

CDR3 protein: CASSYQGTNSPLHF
V gene: TRBV6-5

CDR3 protein: CASSPLENTQYF
V gene: TRBV12-3/TRBV12-4

CDR3 protein: CASSLEGGGAGDTQYF
V gene: TRBV5-1

CDR3 protein: CASSSAVQGEQETQYF
V gene: TRBV13

CDR3 protein: CASSLNPLGRMNTEAFF
V gene: TRBV5-1

CDR3 protein: CASSAALAPGELFF
V gene: TRBV5-1

CDR3 protein: CAWTPTGQGGTGELFF
V gene: TRBV30

CDR3 protein: CASKILSSGNTIYF
V gene: TRBV19

CDR3 protein: CASSQTGQDYGYTF
V gene: TRBV4-1

CDR3 protein: CASIGQFDQPQHF
V gene: TRBV19

CDR3 protein: CASSPWATRYEQYF
V gene: TRBV11-2

CDR3 protein: CASSSQGINGYTF
V gene: TRBV7-2

CDR3 protein: CASSAGQGGNTEAFF
V gene: TRBV9

CDR3 protein: CAISPGLAGGLTDTQYF
V gene: TRBV10-3

CDR3 protein: CASDDRDYNEQFF
V gene: TRBV12-3/TRBV12-4

CDR3 protein: CASSLDFNSGNTIYF
V gene: TRBV5-1

CDR3 protein: CASSQRQGANTEAFF
V gene: TRBV5-1

CDR3 protein: CASSQAPSGNSYEQYF
V gene: TRBV4-2

CDR3 protein: CASSQAEQINQPQHF
V gene: TRBV4-1